A selection of T cell receptor beta chains follows, all from one sample in a study of blood T cell repertoires in COVID-19. Produced via immunoSEQ multiplex PCR; TCRdb's table is partial and in-frame only. The repertoire holds more than 200,000 clones, around nine tenths seen once, with about 2.1% in the top ten. The sample was peripheral blood. These receptors all come from a young man with active or convalescent COVID-19. Each CDR3 is given without its conserved first and last residue. Each record gives: D gene, V gene, J gene, CDR3 protein. A D gene is named only where the DNA matches it firmly.

D gene: TRBD1
V gene: TRBV6-5
J gene: TRBJ2-2
CDR3 protein: ASGRQGSSTGELF

D gene: -
V gene: TRBV7-2
J gene: TRBJ1-6
CDR3 protein: ASSWTTEHNSPLH

D gene: -
V gene: TRBV19
J gene: TRBJ1-5
CDR3 protein: ASSSVSNQPQH

D gene: TRBD1
V gene: TRBV11-2
J gene: TRBJ1-4
CDR3 protein: ASSTSDRGTNEKLF

D gene: -
V gene: TRBV7-9
J gene: TRBJ1-1
CDR3 protein: ASSPRSGGGRGDTEAF

D gene: -
V gene: TRBV11-1
J gene: TRBJ2-7
CDR3 protein: ASSLGWPGGSEQY

D gene: TRBD1
V gene: TRBV4-1
J gene: TRBJ1-2
CDR3 protein: ASSPNPDRYYGYT

D gene: -
V gene: TRBV9
J gene: TRBJ1-5
CDR3 protein: ASSVGLASNQPQH

D gene: TRBD1
V gene: TRBV27
J gene: TRBJ2-3
CDR3 protein: ASSSDRGSSTDTQY

D gene: -
V gene: TRBV29-1
J gene: TRBJ2-2
CDR3 protein: SVEGAEGRPTGELF

D gene: -
V gene: TRBV2
J gene: TRBJ2-2
CDR3 protein: ASSESADTGELF

D gene: -
V gene: TRBV9
J gene: TRBJ1-1
CDR3 protein: ASSPVADEAF

D gene: TRBD1
V gene: TRBV11-2
J gene: TRBJ2-2
CDR3 protein: ASSYNRGAGELF

D gene: TRBD2
V gene: TRBV7-2
J gene: TRBJ2-7
CDR3 protein: ASSLFGPAGGPIYEQY

D gene: -
V gene: TRBV19
J gene: TRBJ1-5
CDR3 protein: ASSTEWQNSNQPQH

D gene: TRBD1
V gene: TRBV6-5
J gene: TRBJ1-2
CDR3 protein: ASSKQGAYGYT

D gene: -
V gene: TRBV3-1/TRBV3-2
J gene: TRBJ2-7
CDR3 protein: ASSQASEQY

D gene: -
V gene: TRBV29-1
J gene: TRBJ1-2
CDR3 protein: SVSLRREGYT

D gene: -
V gene: TRBV3-1/TRBV3-2
J gene: TRBJ1-5
CDR3 protein: ASSQGAGARGQPQH

D gene: -
V gene: TRBV7-2
J gene: TRBJ1-6
CDR3 protein: ASRESWYNSPLH

D gene: -
V gene: TRBV6-2/TRBV6-3
J gene: TRBJ1-6
CDR3 protein: ASSYGANNSPLH

D gene: -
V gene: TRBV7-2
J gene: TRBJ2-7
CDR3 protein: ASSLAVSIYEQY

D gene: TRBD1
V gene: TRBV5-1
J gene: TRBJ1-2
CDR3 protein: ASSIGTGEGYT

D gene: -
V gene: TRBV5-4
J gene: TRBJ1-1
CDR3 protein: ASSLAGAGQVWTEAF

D gene: -
V gene: TRBV9
J gene: TRBJ2-7
CDR3 protein: ASSGRGNPYEQY

D gene: -
V gene: TRBV11-2
J gene: TRBJ2-7
CDR3 protein: ASSFGRDSYEQY

D gene: TRBD1
V gene: TRBV5-5
J gene: TRBJ1-1
CDR3 protein: ASSWTGVEAF

D gene: TRBD1
V gene: TRBV2
J gene: TRBJ1-5
CDR3 protein: ASRLGQGNQPQH

D gene: -
V gene: TRBV9
J gene: TRBJ2-1
CDR3 protein: ASSVTLTDYNEQF

D gene: -
V gene: TRBV18
J gene: TRBJ1-1
CDR3 protein: ASYEGRNTEAF

D gene: -
V gene: TRBV9
J gene: TRBJ2-2
CDR3 protein: ASSVGGGARAGELF

D gene: -
V gene: TRBV7-6
J gene: TRBJ2-7
CDR3 protein: ASSPRLETGEQY

D gene: -
V gene: TRBV15
J gene: TRBJ2-3
CDR3 protein: ATSTWGLGTDTQY

D gene: -
V gene: TRBV12-3/TRBV12-4
J gene: TRBJ1-1
CDR3 protein: ASQRERATEAF

D gene: TRBD1
V gene: TRBV4-3
J gene: TRBJ1-4
CDR3 protein: ASSQDLTGSVKLF

D gene: -
V gene: TRBV7-6
J gene: TRBJ2-7
CDR3 protein: ASSSQEGLRVYEQY

D gene: -
V gene: TRBV4-3
J gene: TRBJ2-7
CDR3 protein: ASSQDLSSVSYEQY

D gene: -
V gene: TRBV3-1/TRBV3-2
J gene: TRBJ2-2
CDR3 protein: ASSHTNTGELF

D gene: TRBD1
V gene: TRBV9
J gene: TRBJ1-2
CDR3 protein: ASSGGGNRGPGYT

D gene: -
V gene: TRBV3-1/TRBV3-2
J gene: TRBJ1-6
CDR3 protein: ASSPRRGNSPLH

D gene: -
V gene: TRBV4-1
J gene: TRBJ1-5
CDR3 protein: ASSQDDWGSNQPQH

D gene: TRBD2
V gene: TRBV7-8
J gene: TRBJ2-7
CDR3 protein: ASSLDSGGSSYEQY

D gene: -
V gene: TRBV5-1
J gene: TRBJ2-5
CDR3 protein: ASSLLVADQETQY

D gene: -
V gene: TRBV6-5
J gene: TRBJ1-1
CDR3 protein: ASKNTDSLNTEAF

D gene: TRBD1
V gene: TRBV6-4
J gene: TRBJ2-2
CDR3 protein: ASSRGQGGNTGELF

D gene: -
V gene: TRBV19
J gene: TRBJ1-2
CDR3 protein: ASSIVFLSGDGYT

D gene: TRBD1
V gene: TRBV5-1
J gene: TRBJ2-7
CDR3 protein: ASSLEGGASYEQY

D gene: -
V gene: TRBV4-1
J gene: TRBJ2-7
CDR3 protein: ASSPQSRTDVYEQY

D gene: TRBD1
V gene: TRBV19
J gene: TRBJ1-1
CDR3 protein: ASSPTNVGTGGTEAF

D gene: TRBD2
V gene: TRBV19
J gene: TRBJ2-3
CDR3 protein: ASASGGTDTQY

D gene: -
V gene: TRBV7-9
J gene: TRBJ2-1
CDR3 protein: ASSMGTSYEQF

D gene: -
V gene: TRBV7-6
J gene: TRBJ1-5
CDR3 protein: ASSLDTGVNQPQH

D gene: TRBD1
V gene: TRBV5-4
J gene: TRBJ2-7
CDR3 protein: ASSLWGTGTHEQY

D gene: TRBD1
V gene: TRBV29-1
J gene: TRBJ2-7
CDR3 protein: SVTSTGSSYEQY